This T cell receptor beta chain is drawn from a study of cytomegalovirus exposure and HLA in healthy donors. Whole-study findings and limits: Rarity marked most TCR sequences, yet some public TCRs occurred in many donors. Reports credit the classifier with highly specific, highly sensitive diagnosis of cytomegalovirus status. There were under 200 TCR beta chains listed as cytomegalovirus-associated.

Using immunoSEQ multiplex PCR, the repertoire was profiled, and TCRdb retains in-frame clones only, with some absent. The data hold under 150,000 clones, with about 89% observed a single time. Trimming removed 0 bases from V and 8 bases from J, with 14 bases in between. CDR1 and CDR2 from the germline V gene are GTSNPN and SVGIG (reference sequence). There are 14 residues in the CDR3. Regarding this clone: The antigen remains undetermined.

This sequence originates from a man younger than 30 in good health and CMV-seronegative. The sample was PBMCs. The rearrangement joins TRBV30 to TRBJ2-1; possibly TRBD1 for D (6 bases). The CDR3 nucleotides read TGTGCCTGGAGTGTGACAGGTCGTGGGGATGAGCAGTTCTTC. Protein sequence: CAWSVTGRGDEQFF.